This T cell receptor beta chain is from a study of metastatic and nonmetastatic thyroid tumors. Study overall: Repertoire comparisons spanned blood and tumor or nodule tissue from malignant and benign thyroid patients.

This CDR3 spans 14 amino acids. V was pared by 6 bases and J by 0 bases, with 6 bases of the junction left unmatched. Germline CDR1 reads DFQATT; CDR2 reads SNEGSKA (reference sequence). Study conclusions and caveats: Relative to benign nodules, malignant thyroid tumors were reportedly characterized by significantly elevated TCR beta diversity in blood and tumor.

Among the patients, none had received any treatment before thyroid surgery. With regard to this clone: Its antigen remains unknown.

Original processing methods: Using the CDR3 differences seen across clinicopathological groups, the authors built a distant-metastasis classifier for papillary thyroid cancer, which was meant to discriminate distant-metastatic patients. TCRdb called clones again from the PCR reads with MiXCR. The authors' filters were not applied to this entry. This sample yields approximately 15,000 clones, of which 3% to 4% are seen a single time; under 25% belongs to the top ten. The sequence derives from a female donor with papillary thyroid cancer or a benign thyroid nodule (not recorded which). Some clones in this sample may be carry-over from other donors' samples. Sequencing was done on a sample of tumor tissue. The chain uses TRBV20-1 and TRBJ1-1; 8 nucleotides line up with TRBD1. The CDR3 loop is CSAKQGEVNTEAFF. Written as DNA, the CDR3 is TGCAGTGCCAAACAGGGGGAGGTGAACACTGAAGCTTTCTTT.